The 29 T cell receptor beta chains reported below all come from one sample, sequenced in a study of T-cell memory formation after mild COVID-19. MiXCR, run by TCRdb on the 5' RACE reads, gives a single entry per CDR3 protein. This repertoire shows about 390,000 distinct CDR3 sequences, around a sixth found once; its top ten account for approximately 21%. Material for sequencing was PBMCs or a T cell subset sorted from them (not recorded which). All receptors come from a man younger than 35 who had mild COVID-19 (a few samples of this study predate the infection). Cell type and time point are not known.

The chain employs TRBV4-3 and TRBJ2-1; 10 bases line up with TRBD2. J lost 2 bases, V lost 1 base, and 11 bases had no gene match. CDR3 length: 19 residues. Germline loops: CDR1 LGHNA, CDR2 YSLEER. The CDR3 DNA reads TGCGCCAGCAGCCAAGCTCCAGCGGGGGGGCGAGGGGCCTACAATGAGCAGTTCTTC. This sequence encodes CASSQAPAGGRGAYNEQFF.

This chain uses TRBV2 with TRBJ1-4; unclear D gene. Between the trimmed V and J ends, which lost 5 bases and 0 bases, there was a span of 10 bases. The germline gives CDR1 SNHLY, CDR2 FYNNEI. The CDR3 is made up of 15 amino acids. In DNA form, the CDR3 reads TGTGCCAGCAGTTCCACTCCGGCAACTAATGAAAAACTGTTTTTT. Residues: CASSSTPATNEKLFF.

This clonotype was counted a few times. V and J are TRBV7-9 and TRBJ1-4, with a weak D call TRBD1 (6 bases). In germline, CDR1 is SEHNR, CDR2 FQNEAQ (reference sequence). The ends were cut back, 2 bases at V and 8 bases at J, with 15 bases in the middle. The CDR3 runs to 15 residues. This CDR3 is CASSLRGRGNEKLFF. Written as DNA, the CDR3 is TGTGCCAGCAGCTTACGAGGCAGGGGAAACGAAAAACTGTTTTTT.

This clonotype has more than one count but fewer than ten. The chain has TRBV6-2 or TRBV6-3 and TRBJ2-5; a possible D gene is TRBD1 (6 bases). The CDR3 runs to 14 residues. Trimming shortened V by 6 bases and J by 3 bases, and 14 bases separated the two germline ends. The germline CDR1 and CDR2 sequences are MNHEY and SVGEGT. CDR3 nucleotides: TGTGCCAGCAGGGGACAAATTGGAAAAGAGACCCAGTACTTC. Its translation is CASRGQIGKETQYF.

The chain joins TRBV4-1 to TRBJ1-5, with 11 bases fitting TRBD1. The V gene end was trimmed by 4 bases and the J gene end by 6 bases; junction bases not matched to a gene: 8. The CDR3 is 16 amino acids. Per the germline V gene, CDR1 is MGHRA and CDR2 is YSYEKL. CDR3 region: CASSPRGQGVGQPQHF. The CDR3 nucleotides are TGCGCCAGCAGCCCGAGGGGACAGGGGGTAGGTCAGCCCCAGCATTTT.

Only a few counts were recorded for this clonotype. The chain links TRBV27 to TRBJ2-2; TRBD1 matches at 10 bases. This CDR3 comprises 15 residues. Germline CDR1 is MNHEY and CDR2 is SMNVEV (reference sequence). The trim removed 6 bases at V and 2 bases at J, leaving 3 bases unmatched. This CDR3 is CASRSTGGNTGELFF. CDR3 in DNA: TGTGCCAGCAGGTCGACAGGGGGCAACACCGGGGAGCTGTTTTTT.

This chain links TRBV27 with TRBJ2-4; 8 positions agree with TRBD1. The CDR3 consists of 14 residues. The J segment lost 4 bases and the V segment lost 3 bases, leaving 2 bases of the junction unmatched. CDR1 is MNHEY and CDR2 is SMNVEV in the germline V gene (reference sequence). DNA for the CDR3: TGTGCCAGCAGTTTTGGGGACAGGAAAAACATTCAGTACTTC. Translating it yields CASSFGDRKNIQYF.

The V gene is TRBV27, the J gene TRBJ2-7, with D possibly being TRBD1 (6 bases). This CDR3 has 13 amino acids. Trimming stripped 0 bases from V and 7 bases from J, with 10 bases between. Germline CDR1 is MNHEY and CDR2 is SMNVEV (reference sequence). CDR3 protein: CASSLSPGEEQYV. CDR3 nucleotide sequence: TGTGCCAGCAGTTTATCGCCAGGGGAAGAGCAGTACGTC.

This chain joins TRBV18 and TRBJ1-5; D remains ambiguous. The germline CDR1 and CDR2 sequences are KGHSH and LQKENI. The CDR3 sequence is 13 residues long. The germline V and J ends were trimmed by 3 bases and 4 bases, with 7 bases remaining between them. The CDR3 reads CASSPDTNQPQHF. CDR3 sequence (DNA): TGTGCCAGCTCACCGGATACTAATCAGCCCCAGCATTTT. Looking up the rest from reference TRBV18 and TRBJ1-5 gives the full variable domain: NAGVMQNPRHLVRRRGQEARLRCSPMKGHSHVYWYRQLPEEGLKFMVYLQKENIIDESGMPKERFSAEFPKEGPSILRIQQVVRGDSAAYFCASSPDTNQPQHFGDGTRLSIL.

The chain uses TRBV7-2 and TRBJ1-6; D is unclear. V lost 5 bases to trimming and J lost 8 bases, with 13 bases between them. CDR3 length: 14 amino acids. Per the germline V gene, CDR1 is SGHTA and CDR2 is FQGNSA. The CDR3 is CASSRKAWDSPLHF. DNA of the CDR3: TGTGCCAGCAGCCGTAAGGCGTGGGATTCACCCCTCCACTTT.

This clonotype was picked up a small number of times. This rearrangement joins TRBV4-1 to TRBJ2-1; D is unresolved. Trimming took 3 bases from V and 0 from J, leaving 12 bases between them. The germline CDR1 and CDR2 sequences are MGHRA and YSYEKL. The CDR3 runs 16 residues. This CDR3 reads CASSQPTRSSYNEQFF. The DNA of the CDR3 is TGCGCCAGCAGCCAGCCTACACGGAGCTCCTACAATGAGCAGTTCTTC.

This clonotype was observed a handful of times. This chain uses TRBV28 with TRBJ2-2; D remains ambiguous. V gave up 6 bases and J gave up 6 bases, with 11 bases separating them. CDR1 MDHEN and CDR2 SYDVKM come from the germline V gene. The CDR3 has 13 residues. The chain's CDR3 is CASSLRLSGELFF. Written as DNA, the CDR3 is TGTGCCAGCAGCCTCCGGTTATCCGGGGAGCTGTTTTTT.

V usage is TRBV5-1 and J usage is TRBJ2-2, with D perhaps matching TRBD2 (5 bases). The CDR3 sequence is 12 residues long. CDR1 SGHRS and CDR2 YFSETQ come from the germline V gene. Trimming cost V 3 bases and J 8 bases, with 8 bases left between them. The CDR3 sequence: CASSWERGELFF. CDR3 nucleotide sequence: TGCGCCAGCAGCTGGGAGAGGGGGGAGCTGTTTTTT.

This clonotype came up a few times. This rearrangement joins TRBV12-3 or TRBV12-4 to TRBJ1-4, with D unclear. This CDR3 is 13 amino acids long. Trimming left V 10 bases short and J 6 bases short, with 15 bases between. The DNA for the CDR3 is TGTGCCACGGGGTCACGGATTGATGAAAAACTGTTTTTT. Amino acid sequence: CATGSRIDEKLFF.

This clonotype has only a few counts. V is TRBV20-1 and J is TRBJ2-6; D may be TRBD1 (6 bases). The V end lost 4 bases, the J end lost 0 bases, and 10 bases lay between the germline ends. Germline loops: CDR1 DFQATT, CDR2 SNEGSKA (reference sequence). The CDR3 runs 15 residues. CDR3 in amino acids: CSAMDSISGANVLTF. The CDR3, as DNA: TGCAGTGCTATGGACAGTATCTCTGGGGCCAACGTCCTGACTTTC.

The J gene is TRBJ1-3, the V gene TRBV28; no reliable D call. The germline V gene encodes CDR1 MDHEN and CDR2 SYDVKM. V was clipped by 5 bases and J by 4 bases, with 6 bases between them. CDR3 length: 12 residues. The CDR3 region has the DNA TGTGCCAGCAGTGTCACAGGAAACACCATATATTTT. It translates to CASSVTGNTIYF. Using reference TRBV28 and TRBJ1-3 for the parts outside the CDR3, the full variable domain is DVKVTQSSRYLVKRTGEKVFLECVQDMDHENMFWYRQDPGLGLRLIYFSYDVKMKEKGDIPEGYSVSREKKERFSLILESASTNQTSMYLCASSVTGNTIYFGEGSWLTVV.

The table lists this clonotype with a count of one. The chain recombines TRBV2 with TRBJ1-4; perhaps TRBD1 as D (6 bases). Trimming took 11 bases from V and 4 from J, leaving 11 bases between them. The CDR3 is 12 amino acids. Germline CDR1 and CDR2: SNHLY and FYNNEI. In nucleotides, the CDR3 is TGTGCCGCTAGGGGGTTTAATGAAAAACTGTTTTTT. It encodes CAARGFNEKLFF.

The rearrangement uses TRBV12-3 or TRBV12-4 and TRBJ2-3; D gene unclear. This CDR3 comprises 12 residues. V was trimmed by 4 bases and J by 8 bases, leaving 10 bases between them. This CDR3 reads CASSSNGGTQYF. Here the CDR3 DNA reads TGTGCCAGCAGTTCGAACGGTGGTACGCAGTATTTT.

This clonotype was counted a few times. CDR3: CASSSGPKNEQFF. For the CDR3, the DNA is TGTGCCAGCAGCTCCGGACCGAAAAATGAGCAGTTCTTC. The rearrangement links TRBV7-3 to TRBJ2-1; D remains unclear. The CDR3 loop spans 13 amino acids. Germline V gene data show CDR1 as SGHTA and CDR2 as FQGTGA. Trimming shortened V by 4 bases and J by 7 bases, and 11 bases separated the two germline ends.

This clonotype was recorded a few times. V and J are TRBV4-1 and TRBJ2-6; possible D gene TRBD2, 6 bases. CDR3 length: 18 amino acids. Trimming left V 4 bases short and J 0 bases short, with 16 bases between. Germline CDR1 and CDR2: MGHRA and YSYEKL. The CDR3 region is CASSLRTPGGSGANVLTF. CDR3 nucleotides: TGCGCCAGCAGCCTGCGGACCCCCGGGGGCTCTGGGGCCAACGTCCTGACTTTC.

This clonotype was seen only a few times. This chain uses TRBV6-2 or TRBV6-3 with TRBJ2-1; the D gene is possibly TRBD2 (6 bases). The CDR3 length is 14 residues. Germline V gives CDR1 MNHEY, CDR2 SVGEGT. Trimming cost V 7 bases and J 9 bases, with 19 bases left between them. The CDR3 here is CASNGGAASGEQFF. CDR3 DNA: TGTGCCAGCAACGGAGGGGCCGCATCTGGTGAGCAGTTCTTC.

The chain employs TRBV12-3 or TRBV12-4 and TRBJ1-5, with D possibly matching TRBD1 (5 bases). Trimming left V 5 bases short and J 13 bases short, with 12 bases between. CDR3 size: 11 residues. CDR3 sequence: CASSLRTKQHF. Here the CDR3 DNA reads TGTGCCAGCAGTCTGCGGACAAAGCAGCATTTT.

Many counts were recorded for this clonotype. The rearrangement links TRBV20-1 to TRBJ2-3; 8 bases are a match to TRBD2. CDR3 length equals 15 residues. The germline V gene encodes CDR1 DFQATT and CDR2 SNEGSKA (reference sequence). V was pared by 6 bases and J by 4 bases, with 12 bases of the junction left unmatched. This chain's CDR3 is CSADEPGLDADTQYF. For the CDR3, the DNA is TGCAGTGCCGACGAACCGGGACTAGACGCAGATACGCAGTATTTT.

The V and J genes are TRBV29-1 and TRBJ1-1; D may be TRBD1 (5 bases). With 6 bases removed from V and 7 bases from J, the gap between germline ends came to 9 bases. The CDR3 sequence is 10 residues long. Germline CDR1 is SQVTM and CDR2 is ANQGSEA. CDR3 amino acids: CSVGQGEAFF. The CDR3 DNA is TGCAGCGTCGGGCAGGGTGAAGCTTTCTTT.

The chain is built from TRBV29-1 and TRBJ2-3, with TRBD1 matching 7 bases. This CDR3 region has 15 residues. The V gene's germline CDR1 is SQVTM and CDR2 ANQGSEA. V lost 4 bases, J lost 2 bases, and 9 bases stayed unmatched. In DNA form, the CDR3 reads TGCAGCGTTGTACCAACCGACAGGGACACAGATACGCAGTATTTT. Translation gives CSVVPTDRDTDTQYF.

This sequence joins TRBV21-1 and TRBJ1-5; the table calls TRBD1, which could not be checked here. TRBV21-1 is tagged as a pseudogene. The CDR3 totals 18 residues. The CDR3 loop is CASSKVRTGARSNQPQHF. In DNA form, the CDR3 reads TGTGCCAGCAGCAAAGTCCGGACAGGGGCGAGGAGCAATCAGCCCCAGCATTTT.

This clonotype turned up a few times. J is TRBJ1-2 and V is TRBV7-9; a possible D gene is TRBD1 (5 bases). Trimming took off 5 bases at V and 4 bases at J, with 14 bases between the two ends. Per the germline V gene, CDR1 is SEHNR and CDR2 is FQNEAQ (reference sequence). CDR3 size: 14 residues. CDR3 nucleotides: TGTGCCAGCAGCCCCCCGTCGGACATCTATGGCTACACCTTC. Translation gives CASSPPSDIYGYTF.

The chain uses TRBV29-1 and TRBJ2-2; no firm D call. CDR1 is SQVTM and CDR2 is ANQGSEA in the germline V gene. Trimming removed 6 bases from V and 4 bases from J, with 9 bases in between. CDR3 length equals 12 residues. CDR3 sequence reads: CSVETTTGELFF. In DNA, the CDR3 is TGCAGCGTCGAAACAACCACCGGGGAGCTGTTTTTT.

This chain links TRBV7-6 with TRBJ1-1; D is unresolved. Trimming took 5 bases from V and 10 from J, leaving 20 bases between them. Germline-derived CDR1 and CDR2 are SGHVS and FNYEAQ. The CDR3 extends over 14 amino acids. In DNA form, the CDR3 reads TGTGCCAGCAGCCCGGGCCATACTATTCCCGGAGCTTTCTTT. This encodes CASSPGHTIPGAFF.